The following is a T cell receptor (beta chain) sequence with its context. Its specificity is not known. Recent acute infections and vaccinations were absent in the healthy HIV-negative adult donors. This table comes from immunoSEQ multiplex PCR, and its TCRdb copy is limited to in-frame clones, with some not included. The table lists around 500,000 clones, 81% of them singletons. The data were obtained in a study of shared clonotypes between healthy human individuals. Study-wide findings and caveats: Clonotype sharing among the donors was expected to vary with sequencing depth. Genetic and exposure-history diversity was limited by the small donor number.

CDR1 and CDR2 (germline): SGHVS, FNYEAQ. The CDR3 extends over 17 amino acids. V gave up 1 base and J gave up 2 bases; unmatched junction bases: 10. The TCR sequence derives from a woman aged 40 to 50 in good health. Some clones in this sample may be carry-over from other donors' samples. The V call is TRBV7-6, the J call TRBJ2-5; 7 nucleotides align to TRBD1. Sample: PBMCs. In DNA form, the CDR3 reads TGTGCCAGCAGCTTAGGCCGACAGGGACAAGCTCAAGAGACCCAGTACTTC. Translated: CASSLGRQGQAQETQYF.